Following are 32 T cell receptor beta chains from one sample sequenced in a study of shared clonotypes between healthy human individuals. The naive CD8 fraction comprised CD45RO-negative cells positively selected for CCR7 and excluded terminally differentiated effector memory CD45RA+ cells. Assay used: immunoSEQ multiplex PCR; TCRdb lists only in-frame clones, some missing. The table has 2 million or so clones, roughly 94% seen once. The sample was naive CD8+ T cells sorted from blood. The receptors originated from a man between 18 and 29 years old in good health.

The chain uses TRBV11-2 and TRBJ1-1, with a possible D match to TRBD1 (6 bases). This CDR3 has 15 residues. The germline V and J ends were trimmed by 7 bases and 1 base, with 16 bases remaining between them. The germline CDR1 and CDR2 sequences are SGHAT and FQNNGV. Here the CDR3 DNA reads TGTGCCAGCACTCTTTTACAGGGATCGAACACTGAAGCTTTCTTT. It is translated as CASTLLQGSNTEAFF.

The chain couples TRBV4-3 to TRBJ2-3, with 8 bases aligning to TRBD1. V lost 1 base and J lost 0; bases outside the gene matches: 12. The CDR3 runs 19 residues. CDR1 and CDR2 (germline): LGHNA, YSLEER. The CDR3 loop reads CASSQVYSWTGPSTDTQYF. CDR3 bases: TGCGCCAGCAGCCAAGTTTATTCCTGGACAGGGCCTAGCACAGATACGCAGTATTTT.

The chain recombines TRBV28 with TRBJ1-1, with D possibly being TRBD1 (5 bases). The germline V and J ends were trimmed by 4 bases and 3 bases, with 21 bases remaining between them. The germline V gene encodes CDR1 MDHEN and CDR2 SYDVKM. The CDR3 has 17 residues. The CDR3 here is CASSSFPPDEGDTEAFF. The CDR3 nucleotides are TGTGCCAGCAGTTCTTTTCCCCCGGACGAAGGGGACACTGAAGCTTTCTTT.

As concerns this clone: In the same sample, other DNA sequences code for this CDR3. J is TRBJ2-3 and V is TRBV11-2, with unresolved D. CDR1 is SGHAT, CDR2 FQNNGV, per germline. V was shortened by 1 base and J by 3 bases, with 5 bases between the two germline ends. The CDR3 is 13 amino acids. The CDR3 DNA follows: TGTGCCAGCAGCTTAGGTGGGACAGATACGCAGTATTTT. Translated, it gives CASSLGGTDTQYF.

This sequence joins TRBV5-6 and TRBJ2-2, with D perhaps matching TRBD1 (6 bases). The CDR3 is 12 amino acids. V was pared by 6 bases and J by 5 bases, with 8 bases between. Germline V gives CDR1 SGHDT, CDR2 YYEEEE. CDR3 sequence reads: CASIGQTGELFF. The DNA of the CDR3 is TGTGCCAGCATAGGACAGACCGGGGAGCTGTTTTTT.

The chain joins TRBV5-6 to TRBJ2-4; D is ambiguous. V lost 1 base, J lost 9 bases, and 8 bases lay in between. The length of the CDR3 is 12 residues. The germline gives CDR1 SGHDT, CDR2 YYEEEE. The CDR3: CASSLFESIQYF. The CDR3 DNA is TGTGCCAGCAGCTTGTTTGAATCCATTCAGTACTTC.

Comment on this clone: Other nucleotide sequences in the sample specify the same CDR3. This CDR3 reads CASSEGFSYEQYF. The CDR3 bases are TGTGCCAGCAGTGAGGGCTTCTCCTACGAGCAGTACTTC. The chain uses TRBV6-1 and TRBJ2-7; D gene ambiguous. The V end lost 3 bases, the J end lost 0 bases, and 6 bases lay between the germline ends. Germline values: CDR1 MNHNS, CDR2 SASEGT. The CDR3 length is 13 residues.

The J gene is TRBJ1-2, the V gene TRBV4-1; perhaps TRBD1 as D (6 bases). Germline-derived CDR1 and CDR2 are MGHRA and YSYEKL. The CDR3 consists of 15 residues. V lost 3 bases and J lost 4, with 15 bases in between. The CDR3 DNA reads TGCGCCAGCAGCCACGTGACAGGAGCCTCCTATGGCTACACCTTC. Its protein product is CASSHVTGASYGYTF.

The chain is built from TRBV30 and TRBJ1-6; D gene unclear. With 0 bases removed from V and 7 bases from J, the gap between germline ends came to 10 bases. This CDR3 region has 14 residues. Germline-derived CDR1 and CDR2 are GTSNPN and SVGIG (reference sequence). In nucleotides, the CDR3 is TGTGCCTGGAGTGTACTCCAGATGAATTCACCCCTCCACTTT. It encodes CAWSVLQMNSPLHF.

The genes are TRBV7-9 and TRBJ2-7, with a weak D call TRBD1 (6 bases). The germline V gene encodes CDR1 SEHNR and CDR2 FQNEAQ (reference sequence). The V end lost 4 bases, the J end lost 2 bases, and 15 bases lay between the germline ends. CDR3 length: 15 residues. CDR3: CASSSLQGIAYEQYF. The CDR3 bases are TGTGCCAGCAGCTCCCTCCAGGGGATTGCCTACGAGCAGTACTTC.

The chain combines TRBV27 with TRBJ2-7; weak D call: TRBD1 (5 bases). CDR3 length: 17 amino acids. CDR1 and CDR2 from the germline V gene are MNHEY and SMNVEV (reference sequence). Trimming removed 3 bases at V and 0 bases at J, with 18 bases between. The CDR3 loop is CASSFGLPGPSSYEQYF. For the CDR3, the DNA is TGTGCCAGCAGTTTCGGCCTACCAGGGCCTAGCTCCTACGAGCAGTACTTC.

A note on this clone: Mismatch with germline at one junction end may stem from a read error. CDR3 bases: TGTGCTAGCAGCTTTTGGGCAGGGCTAGCTAACTATGGCTACACCTTC. It yields the protein CASSFWAGLANYGYTF. The rearrangement joins TRBV7-7 to TRBJ1-2, with D possibly being TRBD1 (5 bases). The CDR3 is 16 residues long. Germline CDR1 is SSHAT and CDR2 is FNYEAQ (reference sequence).

This sequence joins TRBV28 and TRBJ2-5; D is possibly TRBD2 (6 bases). Germline V gene sequence: CDR1 MDHEN, CDR2 SYDVKM. There are 11 residues in the CDR3. Trimming took 8 bases from V and 7 from J, leaving 11 bases between them. CDR3 nucleotide sequence: TGTGCCAGCGGGCCGGGGGTGACCCAGTACTTC. Residues: CASGPGVTQYF.

This chain uses TRBV2 with TRBJ2-7; D remains ambiguous. This CDR3 region has 16 residues. CDR1 is SNHLY and CDR2 is FYNNEI in the germline V gene. Trimming pared 7 bases from V and 4 bases from J, leaving 23 bases between. CDR3 nucleotide sequence: TGTGCCAGCAAGACACTTGCAGGTGCCCCCGGGTACGAGCAGTACTTC. Amino acid sequence: CASKTLAGAPGYEQYF.

This clone is a singleton in its sample. The identical CDR3 is also encoded by other nucleotide sequences in the sample. V gene TRBV5-4 combines with J gene TRBJ2-1; no clear D gene. Germline CDR1 and CDR2: SGHNT and YYREEE (reference sequence). The CDR3 contains 14 residues. The V gene lost 4 bases and the J gene lost 4 bases, with 12 bases spanning the gap. DNA of the CDR3: TGTGCCAGCAGCCCCGGGCCTTATTACAATGAGCAGTTCTTC. Encoded protein: CASSPGPYYNEQFF.

This clone was recorded a few times. The chain recombines TRBV6-1 with TRBJ1-5; TRBD1 aligns across 7 bases. Germline CDR1 is MNHNS and CDR2 is SASEGT. The CDR3 covers 15 residues. Germline trimming cut 3 bases from V and 2 bases from J; bases unmatched to any gene: 4. The CDR3 reads CASSEETGRNQPQHF. The CDR3, as DNA: TGTGCCAGCAGTGAGGAGACAGGGCGCAATCAGCCCCAGCATTTT.

Notes on this clone: Other DNA sequences within the sample encode an identical CDR3. The chain joins TRBV9 to TRBJ2-7; no clear D gene. Per the germline V gene, CDR1 is SGDLS and CDR2 is YYNGEE. V was trimmed by 0 bases and J by 2 bases, leaving 9 bases between them. The length of the CDR3 is 14 residues. CDR3 coding DNA: TGTGCCAGCAGCGTAGGGCCCGAGACCTACGAGCAGTACTTC. Amino acids: CASSVGPETYEQYF.

The chain carries TRBV13 and TRBJ2-1; 10 nucleotides align to TRBD2. CDR3 size: 15 residues. After removal of 5 bases from V and 9 bases from J, the junction contained 10 bases not matched to a gene. Germline CDR1 is PRHDT and CDR2 is FYEKMQ (reference sequence). The CDR3 DNA reads TGTGCCAGCAGCCTCCAGCGGGAGGGCCCGGGTGAGCAGTTCTTC. Amino acid sequence: CASSLQREGPGEQFF.

The rearrangement uses TRBV28 and TRBJ2-7; possibly TRBD1 or TRBD2 for D (5 bases each). The CDR3 runs to 14 residues. Germline CDR1 MDHEN, CDR2 SYDVKM. V was shortened by 6 bases and J by 5 bases, with 17 bases between the two germline ends. The CDR3 sequence: CASSSRAGINEQYF. The CDR3 nucleotides read TGTGCCAGCAGCTCGCGGGCAGGGATCAACGAGCAGTACTTC.

CDR3 DNA: TGTGCCAGCAGTGAAGCCCTACTACAGGACAGGGCCTACGAGCAGTACTTC. Translated, it gives CASSEALLQDRAYEQYF. The chain has TRBV6-1 and TRBJ2-7; 8 bases fit TRBD1. Trimming removed 0 bases from V and 2 bases from J; junction bases left unmatched: 9. This CDR3 is 17 amino acids long. From germline, CDR1 is MNHNS and CDR2 SASEGT.

V and J are TRBV5-6 and TRBJ2-3; D may correspond to TRBD1 or TRBD2 (6 bases each). The CDR3 has 15 amino acids. The V end lost 4 bases, the J end lost 1 base, and 13 bases lay between the germline ends. CDR1 and CDR2 (germline): SGHDT, YYEEEE. For the CDR3, the DNA is TGTGCCAGCAGCCCGCCGGGGGCAGGCACAGATACGCAGTATTTT. It is translated as CASSPPGAGTDTQYF.

The genes are TRBV6-5 and TRBJ1-6; a possible D gene is TRBD1 (5 bases). The ends were cut back, 5 bases at V and 8 bases at J, with 16 bases in the middle. Germline assignment: CDR1 MNHEY and CDR2 SVGAGI. The CDR3 has 15 amino acids. CDR3 DNA: TGTGCCAGCAGTCCCCTCGTGGGGGGATATTCACCCCTCCACTTT. Translation gives CASSPLVGGYSPLHF.

About this clone: The same CDR3 arises from other DNA sequences in this sample as well. This chain links TRBV4-1 with TRBJ2-7, with D uncertain. Per the germline V gene, CDR1 is MGHRA and CDR2 is YSYEKL. CDR3 length equals 13 residues. The germline V and J ends were trimmed by 2 bases and 0 bases, with 5 bases remaining between them. This CDR3 is CASSQSLSYEQYF. CDR3 sequence (DNA): TGCGCCAGCAGCCAATCCCTCTCCTACGAGCAGTACTTC.

V usage is TRBV7-8 and J usage is TRBJ2-3; 11 positions match TRBD1. Germline CDR1 reads SGHVS; CDR2 reads FQNEAQ. CDR3 length equals 21 residues. The V and J ends lost 5 bases and 2 bases, in that order; junction bases with no gene match: 21. The CDR3: CASSDLLTGTGGRGFTDTQYF. DNA of the CDR3: TGTGCCAGCAGCGACCTTCTGACAGGGACAGGGGGACGGGGATTCACAGATACGCAGTATTTT.

V is TRBV7-9 and J is TRBJ2-3; 7 positions match TRBD2. The germline V gene encodes CDR1 SEHNR and CDR2 FQNEAQ (reference sequence). V shed 8 bases, J shed 3 bases, and the junction held 14 bases outside the gene matches. The CDR3 sequence is 16 residues long. This chain's CDR3 is CASGIGDSGTTDTQYF. Here the CDR3 DNA reads TGTGCCAGCGGGATAGGTGACAGCGGGACGACAGATACGCAGTATTTT.

Worth noting for this clone: Distinct nucleotide sequences in the sample also encode this CDR3. The chain links TRBV7-6 to TRBJ1-2, with D perhaps matching TRBD1 (5 bases). V shed 1 base and J shed 3 bases, with 6 bases lying between them. The CDR3 loop spans 13 amino acids. Germline loops: CDR1 SGHVS, CDR2 FNYEAQ. As DNA, the CDR3 is TGTGCCAGCAGCTTAGGGGGGGACTATGGCTACACCTTC. It translates to CASSLGGDYGYTF.

This sequence joins TRBV4-1 and TRBJ1-1, with a possible D match to TRBD1 (5 bases). Looked up from germline, CDR1 is MGHRA and CDR2 is YSYEKL. The V end lost 0 bases, the J end lost 6 bases, and 17 bases lay between the germline ends. CDR3 length: 16 residues. The CDR3 sequence is CASSQEGPGGDAEAFF. CDR3 DNA sequence: TGCGCCAGCAGCCAAGAGGGGCCCGGGGGGGACGCTGAAGCTTTCTTT.

The chain couples TRBV29-1 to TRBJ2-7; the match to TRBD1 covers 7 bases. The CDR3 loop spans 10 amino acids. Germline V lookup: CDR1 SQVTM, CDR2 ANQGSEA. Trimming at V came to 4 bases and at J to 11 bases, leaving 5 bases not matched to a gene. The CDR3 coding sequence is TGCAGCGTTGTGATTGGGACAGAGTACTTC. This sequence encodes CSVVIGTEYF.

The CDR3 loop reads CATIPGQGWTGELFF. The CDR3 nucleotides are TGTGCCACCATACCGGGACAGGGATGGACCGGGGAGCTGTTTTTT. This chain links TRBV19 with TRBJ2-2; 9 bases match TRBD1. J gave up 5 bases and V 10 bases, and 11 bases lay outside the gene matches. The germline V gene has CDR1 LNHDA and CDR2 SQIVND (reference sequence). CDR3 length: 15 residues.

The rearrangement joins TRBV10-3 to TRBJ2-3; perhaps TRBD2 as D (5 bases). Germline lookup yields CDR1 ENHRY and CDR2 SYGVKD. Trimming shortened V by 0 bases and J by 5 bases, and 12 bases separated the two germline ends. This CDR3 region has 15 residues. The CDR3 bases are TGTGCCATCAGTGAGTCGATCGGGATTATAGATACGCAGTATTTT. Its translation is CAISESIGIIDTQYF.

Only one count was recorded for this clone. The rearrangement joins TRBV7-9 to TRBJ1-4, with 10 positions matching TRBD1. CDR1 SEHNR and CDR2 FQNEAQ come from the germline V gene (reference sequence). The CDR3 spans 16 residues. V lost 6 bases and J lost 8; bases outside the gene matches: 12. Here the CDR3 DNA reads TGTGCCAGCAGTTTATTGACAGGGGGCCAGTTGGAAAAACTGTTTTTT. Its protein product is CASSLLTGGQLEKLFF. Filled out from reference TRBV7-9 and TRBJ1-4, the complete variable domain reads DTGVSQNPRHKITKRGQNVTFRCDPISEHNRLYWYRQTLGQGPEFLTYFQNEAQLEKSRLLSDRFSAERPKGSFSTLEIQRTEQGDSAMYLCASSLLTGGQLEKLFFGSGTQLSVL.

This sequence joins TRBV4-1 and TRBJ1-2; no clear D gene. The CDR3 contains 15 residues. Germline V CDR1 and CDR2: MGHRA, YSYEKL. With 1 base removed from V and 4 bases from J, the gap between germline ends came to 13 bases. The CDR3 loop is CASSQVFETGYGYTF. The CDR3 DNA is TGCGCCAGCAGCCAAGTCTTTGAGACGGGCTATGGCTACACCTTC.